The following is a TCR beta chain sequence with its context. The antigen remains unidentified. From about 0.4 ug of RNA, a library with molecular barcoded alpha/delta and beta/gamma adaptors was made. Each CDR3 protein is one row after TCRdb ran MiXCR on the reads. Found here are roughly 82,000 distinct CDR3 sequences, approximately 13% of them singletons; the top ten hold around 14%. The sample originates from a study of read filtering for tumor transcriptome and immune sequencing. Study-level background: R-ISS stage counts were 8 for I, around 17 for II, about seven for III. Per sample, TCR-region reads ranged about 4 to 11 million by IR-seq, about 75 to 1,300 by RNA-seq.

The V end lost 3 bases, the J end lost 4 bases, and 15 bases lay between the germline ends. Germline CDR1 DFQATT, CDR2 SNEGSKA (reference sequence). The CDR3 consists of 14 residues. Whole-study results and caveats: IR-seq captured clonotypes deeper and more reliably than RNA-seq.

The chain has TRBV20-1 and TRBJ1-1; D unresolved. Sequenced input: a population of CD138-negative cells sorted from bone marrow. The origin of this receptor is a donor at least 40 years old with multiple myeloma. The CDR3 DNA follows: TGCAGTGCTAGGATCGGACGGGGATTCACTGAAGCTTTCTTT. Translated, it gives CSARIGRGFTEAFF.